The present entry profiles one TCR beta chain with its context. What it binds is not known. This entry is derived from a study of shared clonotypes between healthy human individuals. The authors' processing: Filtering of immunoSEQ junctional sequences could not match full-length read filtering. Only in-frame clones appear in the TCRdb table, and some are missing; sequencing was by immunoSEQ multiplex PCR. Clone size and the V and J calls come from that table; the DNA yielded D and trimming. Of some 800,000 clones detected, around 93% appear once; the ten largest clones hold less than 25%. General study points: For naive CD4 cells, 4.5% to 6.5% of clonotypes were shared across a few donors. What limited the represented genetic and exposure-history diversity was the small number of donors.

The naive CD8 subset, CD45RO-negative cells positively selected for CCR7, excluded terminally differentiated effector memory CD45RA+ cells. The specimen sequenced was naive CD8+ T cells sorted from blood. The receptor was derived from a man aged 25-45 years in good health.

Written as DNA, the CDR3 is TGTGCCAGCACAATTTCCGGTGCGGCTGAGCAGTTCTTC. Its protein is CASTISGAAEQFF. The chain is built from TRBV25-1 and TRBJ2-1; D unclear. The CDR3 length is 13 residues. In germline, CDR1 is MGHDK, CDR2 SYGVNS. V was trimmed by 7 bases and J by 9 bases, leaving 16 bases between them.